This TCR beta chain emerged from a study of blood T cell repertoires in COVID-19. Overall study context: Collection of acute and convalescent COVID-19 samples took place in the United States, Italy and Spain. The cDNA or gDNA used as material had been derived from T cells, B-cell-depleted T cells, or PBMCs.

Among Cohort 3 donors, those recovered had two negative PCRs, clearance, or symptom resolution. Germline trimming cut 6 bases from V and 0 bases from J; bases unmatched to any gene: 4. CDR1 and CDR2 from the germline V gene are SGHNT and YYREEE (reference sequence). The CDR3 sequence is 17 residues long. The method was immunoSEQ multiplex PCR; TCRdb's version includes in-frame clones alone and lacks a portion of them. Among about 130,000 clones, 78% were seen once, and the ten largest hold around 6%. Sequencing was carried out using PBMCs or T cells enriched from blood (not recorded which). This chain uses TRBV5-4 with TRBJ2-1; 15 bases map to TRBD2. This TCR was sampled from a woman aged 50 to 65 who had recovered from COVID-19. In nucleotides, the CDR3 is TGTGCCAGCATCGGGACTAGCGGGGGGAGCTCCTACAATGAGCAGTTCTTC. Its translation is CASIGTSGGSSYNEQFF.